The clone carrying this T cell receptor (beta chain) showed up just a few times. Its specificity is not known. The CDR3 extends over 15 amino acids. Germline V lookup: CDR1 KGHSY, CDR2 FQNENV. V was clipped by 0 bases and J by 7 bases, with 12 bases between them. The PCR used 60 Vbeta and 13 Jbeta primers. Sequenced by immunoSEQ multiplex PCR; TCRdb stores in-frame clones only, minus some. Of around 100,000 clones listed, around two thirds are singletons. The sample comes from a study of cytomegalovirus exposure and HLA in healthy donors. General study results and limits: The authors later found TCR association rates varying by HLA locus, with DRB1 most and HLA-C fewest. Some TCR beta chains (more than 150 of them) were listed as cytomegalovirus-associated.

V gene TRBV16 combines with J gene TRBJ1-4; D call uncertain. Sequencing used PBMCs. This TCR was sampled from a man between 25 and 39 years old in good health and CMV-seronegative. DNA for the CDR3: TGTGCCAGCAGCCAATCGATCGGGTTTGGTGAAAAACTGTTTTTT. Its protein product is CASSQSIGFGEKLFF.